This is a list of T cell receptor beta chains from one sample in a study of cytomegalovirus exposure and HLA in healthy donors. Sequencing was performed with immunoSEQ multiplex PCR; in TCRdb, only in-frame clones are kept and a portion is missing. The sample includes under 200,000 clones, nearly 80% of them seen just once. Sequencing input: PBMCs. These receptors all stem from a woman in her forties in good health and CMV-seronegative. The CDR3 runs from the conserved cysteine through the conserved F or W. A D gene is named only where the DNA matches it firmly. Rows give clone size only sometimes, using once, few, many, or a class for an expanded clone.

TRBV19	TRBD2	TRBJ2-5	NA	TGTGCCAGTAGTTCCCGAGGGACTAGCGGGGGGTATGCCCTTCAAGAGACCCAGTACTTC	CASSSRGTSGGYALQETQYF
TRBV5-5	NA	TRBJ2-7	NA	TGTGCCAGCAGCTTGGCTGGCCGTTCTCTCCCCGAGCAGTACTTC	CASSLAGRSLPEQYF
TRBV5-1	NA	TRBJ2-2	NA	TGCGCCAGCAGCTTGTTAGTAGAATCCCAGGGGTACGGGGAGCTGTTTTTT	CASSLLVESQGYGELFF
TRBV5-1	NA	TRBJ1-2	NA	TGCGCCAGCAGCTTGGAGGGGCAGAACTATGGCTACACCTTC	CASSLEGQNYGYTF
TRBV18	TRBD1	TRBJ1-4	NA	TGTGCCAGCTCACTGGGACAGAGAACTAATGAAAAACTGTTTTTT	CASSLGQRTNEKLFF
TRBV2	NA	TRBJ1-4	NA	TGTGCCAGCCCCCGAGTGGGCAGCCTGAATGAAAAACTGTTTTTT	CASPRVGSLNEKLFF
TRBV18	TRBD1	TRBJ1-5	once	TGTGCCAGCTCAGCCCAGGGGGCTGGGAGCAATCAGCCCCAGCATTTT	CASSAQGAGSNQPQHF
TRBV28	NA	TRBJ2-3	NA	TGTGCCAGCAGTTTATTTCAGGGTGGGAGCACAGATACGCAGTATTTT	CASSLFQGGSTDTQYF
TRBV4-1	NA	TRBJ2-7	NA	TGCGCCAGCAGCCCCCTGTTAGCAGGGGCCTACGAGCAGTACTTC	CASSPLLAGAYEQYF
TRBV28	NA	TRBJ1-1	NA	TGTGCCAGCAGTTTACAACAGATTAAGAACACTGAAGCTTTCTTT	CASSLQQIKNTEAFF
TRBV29-1	NA	TRBJ1-1	NA	TGCAGCGTCGACAGCTTACTGGACACTGAAGCTTTCTTT	CSVDSLLDTEAFF
TRBV5-4	NA	TRBJ1-6	few	TGTGCCAGCGGGCAGTACCCTAATTCACCCCTCCACTTT	CASGQYPNSPLHF
TRBV10-3	NA	TRBJ2-7	NA	TGTGCCATCAGTGATCCAGGGAAAAGCAGCTCCTACGAGCAGTACTTC	CAISDPGKSSSYEQYF
TRBV7-3	TRBD2	TRBJ2-1	NA	TGTGCCAGCAGCAAAACAGGGACTAGCTCCTACAATGAGCAGTTCTTC	CASSKTGTSSYNEQFF
TRBV7-8	NA	TRBJ1-6	few	TGTGCCAGCACCTCGGGGGTAGAGGGGTCACCCCTCCACTTT	CASTSGVEGSPLHF
TRBV7-2	TRBD1	TRBJ2-3	NA	TGTGCCAGCAGCTTCAGGGGGTTTGTGGATACGCAGTATTTT	CASSFRGFVDTQYF
TRBV4-1	NA	TRBJ1-3	NA	TGCGCCAGCAGCCAACCGGTCGATGCTGGAAACACCATATATTTT	CASSQPVDAGNTIYF
TRBV7-9	TRBD1	TRBJ2-3	many	TGTGCCAGCAGCACTAGTGTCGGGGTGGGACAGGGAACGGATACGCAGTATTTT	CASSTSVGVGQGTDTQYF
TRBV27	TRBD1	TRBJ1-5	NA	TGTGCCAGCAGGCTAACAGGGGCTGACCAGCCCCAGCATTTT	CASRLTGADQPQHF
TRBV28	NA	TRBJ2-2	few	TGTGCCAGCAGACCGACAGCGATCACCGGGGAGCTGTTTTTT	CASRPTAITGELFF
TRBV2	NA	TRBJ2-3	NA	TGTGCCACCCAGAGGGACAAAACAGATACGCAGTATTTT	CATQRDKTDTQYF
TRBV5-1	TRBD1	TRBJ2-2	NA	TGCGCCAGCCGACAGGGGGCAGGCACCGGGGAGCTGTTTTTT	CASRQGAGTGELFF
TRBV19	NA	TRBJ1-6	once	TGTGCCAGTAGTACTTCGGGGATTGCTCCCCTCCACTTT	CASSTSGIAPLHF
TRBV5-4	TRBD1	TRBJ1-2	NA	TGTGCCAGCAGCTTCCCGGGACAGAATACTAACTATGGCTACACCTTC	CASSFPGQNTNYGYTF
TRBV7-9	NA	TRBJ1-5	NA	TGTGCCAGCAGTCCTGACAGGATGGGCAATCAGCCCCAGCATTTT	CASSPDRMGNQPQHF
TRBV4-1	TRBD2	TRBJ2-1	NA	TGCGCCAGCAGCCAAGGTGTCCTTGGGCGGGGGGCCCCACCAGCCTACAATGAGCAGTTCTTC	CASSQGVLGRGAPPAYNEQFF
TRBV5-1	TRBD1	TRBJ2-1	once	TGCGCCAGCAGCCCTGACAGGGGCATAAGCAATGAGCAGTTCTTC	CASSPDRGISNEQFF
TRBV2	NA	TRBJ1-5	NA	TGTGCCAGCAGTGAAGAGTTGAGGAAGGTCCAGCCCCAGCATTTT	CASSEELRKVQPQHF
TRBV5-6	TRBD2	TRBJ2-5	NA	TGTGCCAGCAGTCTGGAGTGGCCAGTCGGGAGGGAGACCCAGTACTTC	CASSLEWPVGRETQYF
TRBV5-1	TRBD1	TRBJ1-3	NA	TGCGCCAGCAAACCCCTAGATACAGGGGGCGCTGGAAACACCATATATTTT	CASKPLDTGGAGNTIYF
TRBV12-5	TRBD1	TRBJ2-1	NA	TGTGCTAGTGGTATATCGACAGGGTTCCCTGGCAATGAGCAGTTCTTC	CASGISTGFPGNEQFF
TRBV5-1	TRBD2	TRBJ2-4	NA	TGCGCCAGCAGCTTGGAGCGGTCGAGCGGGGGGGCGGACATTCAGTACTTC	CASSLERSSGGADIQYF
TRBV6-4	TRBD2	TRBJ2-3	NA	TGTGCCAGCAGTGTTCTAGCGGGAGACACAGATACGCAGTATTTT	CASSVLAGDTDTQYF
TRBV5-1	TRBD2	TRBJ2-3	NA	TGCGCCAGCAGCGGGCTAGCGGGGGGTGCGGATACGCAGTATTTT	CASSGLAGGADTQYF
TRBV13	TRBD2	TRBJ2-3	NA	TGTGCCAGCAACTCCTCCTCTAGCGGGGGTTTCCTCACAGATACGCAGTATTTT	CASNSSSSGGFLTDTQYF
TRBV9	NA	TRBJ2-7	NA	TGTGCCAGCAGCGTAGCTACCGGGCGGGGAGCCTACGAGCAGTACTTC	CASSVATGRGAYEQYF
TRBV18	NA	TRBJ1-5	NA	TGTGCCAGCTCACCGGACAAGAATAGCAATCAGCCCCAGCATTTT	CASSPDKNSNQPQHF
TRBV6-1	TRBD2	TRBJ2-7	NA	TGTGCCAGCAGTACCGGGACTAGCGCCTACGAGCAGTACTTC	CASSTGTSAYEQYF
TRBV4-1	NA	TRBJ1-2	NA	TGCGCCAGCAGCTTCACAGGGTACGGCTACACCTTC	CASSFTGYGYTF
TRBV5-1	NA	TRBJ1-1	NA	TGCGCCAGCAGCTTGGCCAGGGGATCCACTGAAGCTTTCTTT	CASSLARGSTEAFF
TRBV2	NA	TRBJ1-4	NA	TGTGCCAGCAGGCCGGGGACTACTAATGAAAAACTGTTTTTT	CASRPGTTNEKLFF
TRBV28	TRBD2	TRBJ2-5	NA	TGTGCCAGCAGTTTCTTGGGACTAGCGATCTGGGACCAAGAGACCCAGTACTTC	CASSFLGLAIWDQETQYF
TRBV27	TRBD1	TRBJ2-7	NA	TGTGCCAGCAGTTCAAAGGACAGGGGCTACGAGCAGTACTTC	CASSSKDRGYEQYF
TRBV18	TRBD1	TRBJ2-1	NA	TGTGCCAGCTCAGGTATAGTCCAGGGGGTATCCTACAATGAGCAGTTCTTC	CASSGIVQGVSYNEQFF
TRBV6-5	NA	TRBJ1-2	NA	TGTGCCAGCAGTTACAAAGGACTTGGCTACACCTTC	CASSYKGLGYTF
TRBV6-6	TRBD1	TRBJ1-2	NA	TGTGCCAGCAGTTACGTAACAGGGGACTATGGCTACACCTTC	CASSYVTGDYGYTF
TRBV5-1	TRBD2	TRBJ2-5	few	TGCGCCAGCAGCTTGGTGGGGCTAGCGGGGGGCCATCAAGAGACCCAGTACTTC	CASSLVGLAGGHQETQYF
TRBV11-2	NA	TRBJ1-2	NA	TGTGCCAGCAGACCTAAGTGGAAGGGGCCAGCTAACTATGGCTACACCTTC	CASRPKWKGPANYGYTF
TRBV2	NA	TRBJ2-7	NA	TGTGCCAGCAGTGAAGAGGGTCAGGGCTACGAGCAGTACTTC	CASSEEGQGYEQYF
TRBV6-5	TRBD1	TRBJ1-6	NA	TGTGCCAGCACCTCCGGGACAGGGGGCTCACCCCTCCACTTT	CASTSGTGGSPLHF
TRBV9	TRBD2	TRBJ2-1	NA	TGTGCCAGCAGCCCCGTAGCGGGGTCACCCCGTGAGCAGTTCTTC	CASSPVAGSPREQFF
TRBV2	NA	TRBJ2-3	once	TGTGCCAGCAGTACTCGGACAGGGAGGGCAGATACGCAGTATTTT	CASSTRTGRADTQYF